This T cell receptor beta chain was observed in a study of cytomegalovirus exposure and HLA in healthy donors (TCRdb year 2017). The study in broad terms: According to an earlier analysis of 587 of the donors, about 179 million T cells yielded some 110 million unique TCR beta sequences and about 280 Gb of sequence data. Roughly 300 gigabases of sequencing data and around 88 million unique TCR sequences made up an early release that covered 500 to 650 HLA-typed donors. The genetic ancestry cluster associated with self-reported Caucasian donors included over 80% of the 300 to 450 genotyped donors. The aim of the study was to test whether cataloging public T cell receptors could identify signatures of past pathogen exposure. The study used immunosequencing to profile the T cell repertoires of several hundred subjects and linked those repertoires to cytomegalovirus serostatus. In addition to the first cohort of around 670 subjects, a separate validation cohort of approximately 120 different subjects was used. To predict cytomegalovirus infection status, the study brought together high-throughput TCR immunosequencing, statistical association of individual TCRs with disease status, and machine learning. In a later analysis, previously published TCR beta repertoires from hundreds of donors were re-analyzed and high-resolution HLA genotyping was added so that TCR occurrence patterns could be studied. In the later analysis, no new phenotypic data were used to find candidate immune exposures; instead, reliance was placed on TCR beta sequences and their occurrence across donors. In an earlier analysis of several hundred of the donors, high-throughput TCR beta sequencing was used to judge whether each TCR beta V gene segment behaved as functional or pseudogenic. Donor age, sex, ethnicity and CMV serostatus were collected together with the repertoire data. A later genetic analysis used genome-wide SNP genotypes for about three fifths of the 666 donors, treating that subset as a discovery cohort. Every discovery cohort repertoire had been produced on one sequencing platform. HLA typing covered class I and class II loci at four-digit resolution. Typing coverage varied by locus: about 620-640 donors for A, B, C, DRB1 and DQB1; 522 for DQA1; some 610 for DPA1; approximately 470 for DPB1. About five DR-DQ haplotypes were treated as single units for association and clustering because of strong linkage in the cohort. Across around 400 genotyped donors of the cohort, an average of approximately 240,000 unique TCR beta nucleotide sequences per donor were sequenced, and 15% to 20% of those sequences were non-productive.

Taken from cysteine to phenylalanine, the CDR3 has 18 residues. Only the CDR3 part of the read is kept: 54 bases, read in frame from the first base. Here V drops 3 bases and J drops 7 bases, and the junction holds 18 bases not matched to any gene. In the germline V gene, CDR1 corresponds to SGHDT and CDR2 to YYEEEE. The cohort was made up of approximately 700 healthy bone marrow donors. All cohort members were sampled while nominally healthy, although unrecorded immune exposures were likely present. The donor tested CMV seronegative and was one of the 352 seronegative cohort members. A peripheral blood sample was provided by each donor, and peripheral blood mononuclear cells were used for TCR beta sequencing. The Qiagen DNeasy Blood Extraction Kit was used to extract genomic DNA from the blood cell samples. Beyond this particular receptor, the publication reports: Because counts were too low, roughly 17 rarely observed V segments, including chromosome 9 orphons, were left out of the earlier analysis of 587 of the donors. The authors suggested that the approach could potentially be extended to other disease states and immunological phenotypes. According to a later analysis, most CMV-associated TCR beta chains appeared to be HLA-restricted, and the HLA associations seemed to be driven largely by CMV exposure. According to a later genetic analysis, donors in an Asian-associated ancestry cluster had fewer N-insertions in productive TCRs than the approximately 700-donor mean. In a later analysis, the rate of TCR association differed among HLA loci, with DRB1 alleles having the most associated TCRs and HLA-C alleles having the fewest. In vitro tests confirmed that a few of the cytomegalovirus-associated TCR beta chains recognize cytomegalovirus antigens. Roughly uniform sequencing depth across donors was assumed in presence/absence analyses, although this assumption may not hold. For the cohort, immune exposure information was limited to CMV serostatus. A cluster of highly shared sequence variants was judged likely to represent a technical artifact of the sequencing pipeline. A later analysis reported that several top co-occurrence clusters appeared linked to parvovirus B19, influenza, CMV and Epstein-Barr virus. The cohort was sequenced for TCR beta chains only, and without alpha or paired-chain data the features that could be detected were limited. A further reported finding was that TCR beta sequences accurately predicted the HLA-A and HLA-B alleles for most subjects in the first cohort. Because HLA typing was missing for some donors at each locus, association tests included only the typed subset. When HLA alleles, especially DR and DQ, strongly co-occurred, TCR associations were difficult to assign to individual alleles. In an earlier analysis of around 600 of the donors, most TCR beta V segments appeared in productive rearrangements about 90% or about 30% of the time, broadly matching IMGT annotations. Most TCR sequences were observed very rarely across donors, whereas some public TCRs were present in many individuals. The study listed 150 to 200 TCR beta chains as associated with cytomegalovirus. Linkage disequilibrium might explain the correlated functional status among segregating V segments, but an unknown experimental factor could not be ruled out. Specific HLA alleles were associated with 15,000 to 20,000 TCR beta sequences at a false discovery rate of 0.05 in a later analysis. Some IMGT-functional V segments, including TRBV6-2 and TRBV6-3, could not be told apart with the 87-base-pair reads, so those segments were excluded. Compared with equally common non-associated chains, HLA-associated TCR beta chains in a later analysis were more clonally expanded and had lower generation probabilities. V-gene and J-gene trimming of TCR beta chains was associated with a missense DCLRE1C variant in a later genetic analysis, and the association was replicated in an independent cohort. The classifier was reported to diagnose cytomegalovirus status with high specificity and sensitivity in both the original and validation cohorts.

The receptor library was made with the immunoSEQ multiplex PCR assay. For the multiplex PCR, a mixture combining 60 forward primers for TCR Vbeta segments and 13 reverse primers for TCR Jbeta segments was used. The CDR3 region of rearranged TCR beta genes was amplified from genomic DNA by a multiplex PCR assay. The Illumina HiSeq System was used to sequence the amplified TCR beta libraries as 87-base-pair reads. The study's processing was this. In a later analysis, around 80 million unique TCR beta chains were counted across the 500 to 850 repertoires, and roughly 10 million of these chains were shared by at least two donors. Raw reads were error-corrected and collapsed into unique sequences by a nearest-neighbor algorithm in which closely related sequences were merged to remove PCR and sequencing errors. Alignment of CDR3 sequences to IMGT reference sequences was used to assign V, D and J gene segments. For a sequence to be retained, a match of at least six nucleotides was required to both a V gene segment and a J gene segment. A rearrangement was called productive if the CDR3 had no stop codons and remained in frame with V and J, and every other rearrangement was called non-productive. Following IMGT convention, CDR3 was defined as the stretch from the second conserved V-encoded cysteine to the conserved J-encoded phenylalanine. The earlier analysis of some 600 of the donors excluded sequences that lacked an unambiguous match to a single V gene segment. In an earlier analysis of more than 500 of the donors, a V segment was called functional when productive rearrangements were above 56.7%, and segregating when the standard deviation between donors exceeded 5%. A statistical classification framework was developed to diagnose cytomegalovirus status using the catalog of TCR beta chain sequences. A later analysis assigned V and J genes by comparing TCR nucleotide sequences with IMGT/GENE-DB human TR gene sequences. A later analysis assigned CDR3 sequences and most-parsimonious VDJ recombination scenarios with the TCRdist pipeline. In a later analysis, every TCR beta chain was defined by the combination of its CDR3 amino acid sequence and its V-gene family, and reads without a unique V-gene family were dropped. A later analysis removed several hundred highly shared, low-generation-probability nucleotide sequences to deal with suspected cross-contamination and a sequencing artifact. In a later analysis, a clonal expansion index for each public chain was calculated from normalized within-repertoire ranks of inferred template counts. In a later analysis, generation probabilities were computed using a VDJ recombination model fitted to out-of-frame rearrangements, and the results were checked against IGoR. In a later analysis, TCR-TCR, TCR-HLA and TCR-CMV co-occurrence was scored with hypergeometric tests, and a repertoire-size bias correction was applied to TCR pairs. In a later analysis, false discovery rates were estimated by permuting HLA or CMV assignments 20 times. In a later analysis, co-occurring TCRs were grouped using DBSCAN, and TCRdist sequence similarity was added for clustering within HLA-allele-positive subsets. Co-occurrence clustering excluded repertoires with fewer than 30,000 or more than 120,000 public chains, plus five with anomalous nucleotide sharing. This is the immuneACCESS table as TCRdb keeps it, with only in-frame sequences that have V and J called. A part of the clones is gone; compared with another copy, unresolved V genes explain less than half, and the rest is unexplained. That table gives V, J and clone size, and the DNA gave D and trimming. The sample has 75,000 to 95,000 clones on record, over 75% of them singletons. 3.3% of the sample is in the top ten clones.

As regards this clone: Its antigen is not yet known. Qualities for individual bases were not recorded, and no much larger clone is one base off.

The rearranged chain carries TRBV5-6 and TRBJ2-1, and TRBD2 aligns with 8 junction nucleotides. The TCR sequence derives from a man aged 50-60 years in good health and CMV-seronegative. The material sequenced was PBMCs. The encoded CDR3 is CASSSGLRRLAGLNEQFF. The DNA sequence reads TGTGCCAGCAGCTCGGGACTAAGGCGGCTAGCGGGTTTGAATGAGCAGTTCTTC.